The next 30 T cell receptor beta chains were all read from a single sample in a study of CD8+CD57+ T cells in acquired aplastic anemia. The use of genomic DNA as template underpinned the TCR beta VDJ and CDR3 profiling. TCRdb independently ran MiXCR on the reads; one entry per CDR3 protein. The table shows more than 100,000 distinct CDR3 sequences, with 48% occurring only once. Sequenced: sorted CD4+, CD8+, or CD8+CD57+ T cells (not recorded which) from PBMCs. The receptors were sampled from a human donor in good health, serving as a control.

The rearrangement joins TRBV10-2 to TRBJ1-6; D is possibly TRBD1 (6 bases). This CDR3 has 15 residues. Germline values: CDR1 WSHSY, CDR2 SAAADI. Trimming took 4 bases from V and 7 from J, leaving 14 bases between them. CDR3 amino acids: CASSADSSGNSPLHF. CDR3 bases: TGCGCCAGCAGTGCGGACAGTTCCGGGAATTCACCCCTCCACTTT.

This clonotype was seen many times. The chain recombines TRBV9 with TRBJ2-1; possible D gene TRBD2, 6 bases. The germline V gene has CDR1 SGDLS and CDR2 YYNGEE. The CDR3 totals 16 residues. V was clipped by 0 bases and J by 5 bases, with 15 bases between them. CDR3 loop: CASSVVSGVPNNEQFF. The CDR3 nucleotides read TGTGCCAGCAGCGTAGTTTCGGGGGTCCCCAACAATGAGCAGTTCTTC.

The chain couples TRBV20-1 to TRBJ2-2; D is undetermined. Looked up from germline, CDR1 is DFQATT and CDR2 is SNEGSKA (reference sequence). CDR3 length: 13 residues. The V and J ends lost 0 bases and 3 bases respectively, with 5 bases between them. The CDR3 protein is CSARDFDTGELFF. The CDR3 DNA reads as TGCAGTGCTAGAGATTTCGACACCGGGGAGCTGTTTTTT.

The chain couples TRBV10-3 to TRBJ1-2; the D is unclear. This CDR3 spans 13 amino acids. Trimming left V 3 bases short and J 2 bases short, with 7 bases between. Germline CDR1 reads ENHRY; CDR2 reads SYGVKD. In DNA form, the CDR3 reads TGTGCCATCAGTGAACTGGACAACTATGGCTACACCTTC. It specifies CAISELDNYGYTF.

There are many counts of this clonotype. V and J are TRBV12-5 and TRBJ2-7, with 8 bases fitting TRBD1. Germline V gene lookup returns CDR1 LGHNT and CDR2 FRNRAP. J was trimmed by 4 bases and V by 5 bases; bases with no gene match: 7. The CDR3 is 14 amino acids. The chain's CDR3 is CASGAPGGSYEQYF. The CDR3, as DNA: TGTGCTAGTGGTGCACCAGGGGGCTCTTACGAGCAGTACTTC.

The chain combines TRBV12-3 or TRBV12-4 with TRBJ1-2; D is undetermined. Trimming removed 5 bases from V and 1 base from J, with 8 bases in between. The CDR3 consists of 13 residues. The CDR3 coding sequence is TGTGCCAGCAGTAGAACCGATAACTATGGCTACACCTTC. Encoded protein: CASSRTDNYGYTF.

There are many counts of this clonotype. The chain recombines TRBV5-4 with TRBJ1-1; D gene uncertain. Germline V gene lookup returns CDR1 SGHNT and CDR2 YYREEE (reference sequence). There are 14 residues in the CDR3. Trimming shortened V by 5 bases and J by 3 bases, and 14 bases separated the two germline ends. CDR3 sequence: CASRETEFHTEAFF. The CDR3 region has the DNA TGTGCCAGCAGGGAGACGGAGTTTCACACTGAAGCTTTCTTT.

This rearrangement joins TRBV20-1 to TRBJ1-4, with a tentative D call TRBD1 (5 bases). Trimming took off 2 bases at V and 4 bases at J, with 8 bases between the two ends. Germline CDR1 DFQATT, CDR2 SNEGSKA (reference sequence). This CDR3 comprises 13 residues. This CDR3 reads CSARQGVNEKLFF. CDR3 nucleotides: TGCAGTGCTAGACAGGGCGTTAATGAAAAACTGTTTTTT.

This clonotype was detected once. The J gene is TRBJ1-1, the V gene TRBV29-1; no clear D. V was clipped by 2 bases and J by 2 bases, with 18 bases between them. Germline V gene sequence: CDR1 SQVTM, CDR2 ANQGSEA. The CDR3 is made up of 16 amino acids. The DNA for the CDR3 is TGCAGCGTTGAAATCTGGGCGAACTCTGGAAACACTGAAGCTTTCTTT. It is translated as CSVEIWANSGNTEAFF.

The table lists this clonotype with a count of one. This chain uses TRBV10-3 with TRBJ2-7; D unclear. Trimming removed 3 bases from V and 4 bases from J, with 7 bases in between. CDR1 and CDR2 from the germline V gene are ENHRY and SYGVKD. The CDR3 has 12 amino acids. The CDR3: CAISEGKYEQYF. As DNA, the CDR3 is TGTGCCATCAGTGAAGGTAAATACGAGCAGTACTTC.

This clonotype was detected once. The chain recombines TRBV7-6 with TRBJ2-5; 11 bases agree with TRBD2. From germline, CDR1 is SGHVS and CDR2 FNYEAQ. The CDR3 sequence is 16 residues long. The V segment lost 5 bases and the J segment 3 bases; nucleotides outside the gene matches: 8. The CDR3 DNA follows: TGTGCCAGCAGCCACGGACTAGCGGGCAACAAAGAGACCCAGTACTTC. It codes for CASSHGLAGNKETQYF.

This clonotype came up many times. The chain recombines TRBV5-1 with TRBJ2-1; 9 bases match TRBD2. Germline values: CDR1 SGHRS, CDR2 YFSETQ. The V segment lost 4 bases and the J segment 2 bases; nucleotides outside the gene matches: 4. This CDR3 is 15 amino acids long. The CDR3 sequence is CASSESSGAYNEQFF. CDR3 DNA sequence: TGCGCCAGCAGCGAATCTAGCGGGGCCTACAATGAGCAGTTCTTC. Drawing the rest from reference TRBV5-1 and TRBJ2-1, the complete variable domain is KAGVTQTPRYLIKTRGQQVTLSCSPISGHRSVSWYQQTPGQGLQFLFEYFSETQRNKGNFPGRFSGRQFSNSRSEMNVSTLELGDSALYLCASSESSGAYNEQFFGPGTRLTVL.

The V gene is TRBV19, the J gene TRBJ1-4; D is perhaps TRBD1 (6 bases). This CDR3 is 15 amino acids long. CDR1 and CDR2 (germline): LNHDA, SQIVND (reference sequence). Between the trimmed V and J ends, which lost 3 bases and 4 bases, there was a span of 12 bases. CDR3 protein: CASSIRTEGNEKLFF. The CDR3 bases are TGTGCCAGTAGTATCCGGACAGAAGGTAATGAAAAACTGTTTTTT.

About this clonotype itself: Being one base from a much bigger clone, this may be a read error. V and J are TRBV6-1 and TRBJ1-2, with 7 nucleotides matching TRBD1. Germline V gene data show CDR1 as MNHNS and CDR2 as SASEGT. The CDR3 consists of 12 residues. The CDR3 loop reads CVSKGQFYGYTF. In nucleotides, the CDR3 is TGTGTCAGCAAGGGACAGTTCTATGGCTACACCTTC.

V gene TRBV7-2 combines with J gene TRBJ2-1; no clear D gene. Germline V gene data show CDR1 as SGHTA and CDR2 as FQGNSA. V lost 0 bases, J lost 10 bases, and 13 bases lay in between. This CDR3 has 14 residues. The DNA for the CDR3 is TGTGCCAGCAGCTTAGCCTCCAGAAGCAAGGAGCAGTTCTTC. It encodes CASSLASRSKEQFF.

The rearrangement joins TRBV24-1 to TRBJ2-3; 9 nucleotides agree with TRBD1. This CDR3 spans 15 amino acids. Trimming at V came to 4 bases and at J to 3 bases, leaving 4 bases not matched to a gene. Germline assignment: CDR1 KGHDR and CDR2 SFDVKD. The CDR3 loop is CATSEPGQGTDTQYF. In nucleotides, the CDR3 is TGTGCCACCAGTGAACCGGGACAGGGTACAGATACGCAGTATTTT.

The chain is built from TRBV19 and TRBJ2-7; the D is unclear. Trimming removed 4 bases from V and 2 bases from J, with 15 bases in between. Germline V gene lookup returns CDR1 LNHDA and CDR2 SQIVND (reference sequence). The CDR3 sequence is 15 residues long. CDR3 DNA sequence: TGTGCCAGTAGTAAAAATTTGGGTCTACCCTACGAGCAGTACTTC. Protein: CASSKNLGLPYEQYF. The full variable domain, with the rest looked up from reference TRBV19 and TRBJ2-7, is DGGITQSPKYLFRKEGQNVTLSCEQNLNHDAMYWYRQDPGQGLRLIYYSQIVNDFQKGDIAEGYSVSREKKESFPLTVTSAQKNPTAFYLCASSKNLGLPYEQYFGPGTRLTVT.

The gene calls are TRBV19 and TRBJ1-1, with 7 nucleotides matching TRBD1. Germline V gene data show CDR1 as LNHDA and CDR2 as SQIVND (reference sequence). This CDR3 comprises 14 residues. J lost 1 base, V lost 10 bases, and 9 bases had no gene match. CDR3 sequence (DNA): TGTGCCACCCGCCGAGGGGGCCGGAACACTGAAGCTTTCTTT. This codes for CATRRGGRNTEAFF.

This clonotype appeared many times. V is TRBV3-1 and J is TRBJ1-6; no clear D gene. Germline loops: CDR1 LGHDT, CDR2 YNNKEL (reference sequence). V dropped 0 bases and J dropped 6 bases, with 6 bases sitting between them. This CDR3 region has 14 residues. The CDR3 bases are TGTGCCAGCAGCCAAGAACGAGGTAATTCACCCCTCCACTTT. Encoded protein: CASSQERGNSPLHF. Together with reference TRBV3-1 and TRBJ1-6, the CDR3 gives the full variable domain: DTAVSQTPKYLVTQMGNDKSIKCEQNLGHDTMYWYKQDSKKFLKIMFSYNNKELIINETVPNRFSPKSPDKAHLNLHINSLELGDSAVYFCASSQERGNSPLHFGNGTRLTVT.

The chain carries TRBV5-1 and TRBJ1-1; D might be TRBD1 (6 bases). CDR3 length: 15 amino acids. Germline V gene sequence: CDR1 SGHRS, CDR2 YFSETQ. The V end was cut by 1 base, the J end by 8 bases, with 18 bases between. The CDR3 loop is CASSLLSGAASEAFF. The CDR3 coding sequence is TGCGCCAGCAGCTTGTTGTCGGGGGCGGCGTCCGAAGCTTTCTTT.

The chain carries TRBV25-1 and TRBJ1-1; D may be TRBD1 (5 bases). With 4 bases removed from V and 6 bases from J, the gap between germline ends came to 9 bases. The length of the CDR3 is 12 residues. Germline V CDR1 and CDR2: MGHDK, SYGVNS. The CDR3 sequence: CASSVGTSEAFF. CDR3 coding DNA: TGTGCCAGCAGTGTCGGGACCTCTGAAGCTTTCTTT.

The table lists this clonotype with many counts. The chain recombines TRBV7-2 with TRBJ1-2, with TRBD1 matching over 7 bases. The CDR3 covers 16 residues. The germline V gene has CDR1 SGHTA and CDR2 FQGNSA. V shed 1 base and J 0 bases; nucleotides not matched to a gene: 5. In DNA form, the CDR3 reads TGTGCCAGCAGCTTAGGGGGGACAGCCACTAACTATGGCTACACCTTC. Amino acid sequence: CASSLGGTATNYGYTF.

The genes are TRBV7-9 and TRBJ1-5; 9 bases line up with TRBD1. The CDR3 length is 13 residues. CDR1 is SEHNR, CDR2 FQNEAQ, per germline (reference sequence). Germline trimming cut 5 bases from V and 5 bases from J; bases unmatched to any gene: 1. The CDR3, as DNA: TGTGCCAGCAGCCGGACAGGGGATCAGCCCCAGCATTTT. The encoded protein is CASSRTGDQPQHF.

A remark on this clonotype: Its ends do not fully match the called genes, so a read error is possible. The rearrangement joins TRBV7-2 to TRBJ2-5; D is perhaps TRBD1 (6 bases). Germline CDR1 SGHTA, CDR2 FQGNSA. The CDR3 has 9 amino acids. The CDR3 DNA reads TGTGCCAGCAGCTTGAATCAGGGGTTC. As protein: CASSLNQGF.

For this clonotype: A much larger clone differs from this one at a single base, so this may be a read error. This rearrangement joins TRBV6-1 to TRBJ1-1; no clear D gene. The V and J ends lost 6 bases and 4 bases respectively, with 12 bases between them. The length of the CDR3 is 13 residues. Germline-derived CDR1 and CDR2 are MNHNS and SASEGT. The CDR3 spells CASRAGQSTEAFF. In nucleotides, the CDR3 is TGTGCCAGCAGGGCAGGCCAGAGCACTGAAGCTTTCTTT.

This clonotype was observed many times. The chain has TRBV6-2 or TRBV6-3 and TRBJ2-7; TRBD2 agrees at 7 bases. In germline, CDR1 is MNHEY, CDR2 SVGEGT. The CDR3 sequence is 15 residues long. The V gene end was trimmed by 1 base and the J gene end by 2 bases; junction bases not matched to a gene: 5. The DNA for the CDR3 is TGTGCCAGCAGTTACTTAGCGGGTCTGGCCTACGAGCAGTACTTC. This gives the protein CASSYLAGLAYEQYF.

This clonotype was detected many times. The V and J genes are TRBV9 and TRBJ2-1; 8 bases are a match to TRBD2. Germline assignment: CDR1 SGDLS and CDR2 YYNGEE. V trimming: 4 bases; J trimming: 0 bases; junction bases outside the gene matches: 9. This CDR3 is built from 17 residues. CDR3 nucleotides: TGTGCCAGCAGCCCCGCTAGCGGGCGGAGCTCCTACAATGAGCAGTTCTTC. It codes for CASSPASGRSSYNEQFF.

In its sample, this clonotype was seen many times. CDR3 amino acids: CASSDQNGYGYTF. CDR3 nucleotides: TGTGCCAGCAGCGACCAGAATGGGTATGGCTACACCTTC. The chain joins TRBV6-1 to TRBJ1-2; D is unclear. The length of the CDR3 is 13 residues. From germline, CDR1 is MNHNS and CDR2 SASEGT. V gave up 6 bases and J gave up 5 bases, with 13 bases separating them.

This clonotype has a handful of counts. Mismatch with germline at one junction end may stem from a read error. The rearrangement links TRBV24-1 to TRBJ2-1; 10 bases fit TRBD2. The germline V gene has CDR1 KGHDR and CDR2 SFDVKD. The CDR3 totals 13 residues. In DNA form, the CDR3 reads TGTGCCGCCAGCAGTTCTAGCGGGGGTCATCAGTTCTTC. Residues: CAASSSSGGHQFF.

The chain uses TRBV12-3 or TRBV12-4 and TRBJ1-1; TRBD1 matches at 10 bases. CDR3 length: 18 amino acids. The V and J ends lost 2 bases and 4 bases, in that order; junction bases with no gene match: 13. The CDR3 region is CASSLKVLGDRGSTEAFF. The CDR3 DNA is TGTGCCAGCAGTTTAAAGGTACTAGGGGACAGGGGAAGCACTGAAGCTTTCTTT.